The present T cell receptor (beta chain) was sequenced within a study of PD-1 blockade in classical Hodgkin lymphoma. Clones were read by immunoSEQ multiplex PCR, and TCRdb kept only the in-frame ones, dropping some. The table includes almost 100,000 clones, roughly 90% detected once. General study points: By C4D1, CD4+ diversity increased significantly, especially in complete responders. Partial responders and progressors had significantly lower baseline TCR diversity.

Germline V gives CDR1 SGHRS, CDR2 YFSETQ. The CDR3 has 13 residues. V lost 3 bases and J 3 bases, leaving 8 bases between the germline ends. Concerning this clone: What it binds is unknown.

All trial patients relapsed after autologous stem cell transplantation. The source of this sequence is a human donor with classical Hodgkin lymphoma. Sample: peripheral blood mononuclear cells (PBMCs), taken at baseline. The rearrangement links TRBV5-1 to TRBJ2-3; the D gene is possibly TRBD1 (5 bases). The CDR3 sequence: CASSYPGTDTQYF. DNA of the CDR3: TGCGCCAGCAGCTACCCAGGGACAGATACGCAGTATTTT.